The present T cell receptor beta chain was sequenced within a study of blood T cell repertoires in COVID-19. Study summary: Samples of COVID-19 (acute and convalescent) were obtained from the United States, Italy and Spain.

As originally analysed: Estimation of nucleated cell counts was performed using reference gene primer amplification. Libraries were prepared by immunoSEQ multiplex PCR; TCRdb keeps only in-frame clonotypes and omits some of them. That table supplies the V and J calls and clone size; D and trimming were determined from the DNA. Here the sample spans about 78,000 clones, 80% to 95% being singletons. Sequenced sample: peripheral blood. This receptor was identified in a woman aged 80 or over with acute or convalescent COVID-19.

CDR3 sequence (DNA): TGTGCCAGCAGCTTGATCAGGGGCTACACTGAAGCTTTCTTT. Its protein product is CASSLIRGYTEAFF. The genes are TRBV5-6 and TRBJ1-1; tentative D call: TRBD1 (6 bases). CDR1 SGHDT and CDR2 YYEEEE come from the germline V gene. V lost 1 base, J lost 3 bases, and 10 bases lay in between. CDR3 length: 14 residues.